This passage covers 25 T cell receptor beta chains from one sample sequenced in a study of T cell clonotyping in hematopoietic cell transplantation. Some clones are missing from TCRdb's copy, which holds only in-frame ones; the method was immunoSEQ multiplex PCR. The sample has several thousand clones, roughly 79% seen once. The sequences come from PBMCs, collected 180 days after allogeneic stem cell transplant. The receptors were sampled from a male patient in his thirties or forties who had an allogeneic stem cell transplant from a related donor, so the T cells may come from the graft donor. Some clones in this sample may be carry-over from other donors' samples.

The rearrangement uses TRBV5-1 and TRBJ2-2, with 9 bases fitting TRBD1. Germline V CDR1 and CDR2: SGHRS, YFSETQ. Unmatched junction bases numbered 8, after V lost 3 bases and J lost 5 bases. This CDR3 is built from 16 residues. CDR3 amino acids: CASSSRGQGNTGELFF. The DNA for the CDR3 is TGCGCCAGCAGCTCCCGAGGACAGGGGAATACCGGGGAGCTGTTTTTT.

V is TRBV6-5 and J is TRBJ2-7; perhaps TRBD2 as D (5 bases). The V gene lost 6 bases and the J gene lost 3 bases, with 9 bases spanning the gap. Germline loops: CDR1 MNHEY, CDR2 SVGAGI. The CDR3 has 12 amino acids. The CDR3 DNA sequence: TGTGCCAGCAGCCTCCGGGGCTACGAGCAGTACTTC. This codes for CASSLRGYEQYF.

This CDR3 reads CASSLHGVTGELFF. Here the CDR3 DNA reads TGTGCCAGCAGCTTGCATGGGGTCACCGGGGAGCTGTTTTTT. The chain carries TRBV11-2 and TRBJ2-2, with D unclear. There are 14 residues in the CDR3. The germline gives CDR1 SGHAT, CDR2 FQNNGV. Trimming left V 3 bases short and J 4 bases short, with 9 bases between.

V is TRBV4-3 and J is TRBJ2-3, with D perhaps given as TRBD1 or TRBD2 (6 bases each). V was shortened by 4 bases and J by 2 bases, with 16 bases between the two germline ends. Germline CDR1 and CDR2: LGHNA and YSLEER. This CDR3 is built from 16 residues. CDR3: CASSPYVGGPTDTQYF. The CDR3 coding sequence is TGCGCCAGCAGCCCGTATGTCGGGGGCCCCACAGATACGCAGTATTTT.

The J gene is TRBJ1-6, the V gene TRBV19, with D perhaps matching TRBD1 (5 bases). In germline, CDR1 is LNHDA, CDR2 SQIVND (reference sequence). There are 14 residues in the CDR3. Trimming removed 4 bases from V and 2 bases from J, with 6 bases in between. CDR3 nucleotides: TGTGCCAGTAGTAGGGGGACCTATAATTCACCCCTCCACTTT. It translates to CASSRGTYNSPLHF.

This chain joins TRBV4-2 and TRBJ2-7; D remains ambiguous. The germline gives CDR1 LGHNA, CDR2 YNFKEQ. V gave up 1 base and J gave up 2 bases, with 6 bases separating them. The length of the CDR3 is 13 residues. The CDR3 DNA is TGTGCCAGCAGCCAAGCCGAAGCCTACGAGCAGTACTTC. The encoded protein is CASSQAEAYEQYF.

This chain's CDR3 is CASSGDLNTEAFF. CDR3 coding DNA: TGTGCCAGCAGTGGCGATCTGAACACTGAAGCTTTCTTT. The V call is TRBV7-6, the J call TRBJ1-1; D ambiguous. The CDR3 runs 13 residues. Germline CDR1 SGHVS, CDR2 FNYEAQ. V gave up 6 bases and J gave up 0 bases, with 8 bases separating them. The full variable domain, completed using reference TRBV7-6 and TRBJ1-1, is GAGVSQSPRYKVTKRGQDVALRCDPISGHVSLYWYRQALGQGPEFLTYFNYEAQQDKSGLPNDRFSAERPEGSISTLTIQRTEQRDSAMYRCASSGDLNTEAFFGQGTRLTVV.

The rearrangement uses TRBV6-6 and TRBJ2-7; D is ambiguous. Germline values: CDR1 MNHNY, CDR2 SVGAGI (reference sequence). This CDR3 is 16 amino acids long. Trimming left V 7 bases short and J 0 bases short, with 19 bases between. The CDR3, as DNA: TGTGCCAGCATCCCGGTAGGCGGTTCCCACTCCTACGAGCAGTACTTC. Translating gives CASIPVGGSHSYEQYF.

This sequence joins TRBV19 and TRBJ1-5; D not certain. The length of the CDR3 is 16 residues. Germline loops: CDR1 LNHDA, CDR2 SQIVND (reference sequence). V was pared by 1 base and J by 3 bases, with 13 bases between. CDR3 loop: CASSIARRGYNQPQHF. The DNA for the CDR3 is TGTGCCAGTAGTATAGCCCGCCGAGGCTACAATCAGCCCCAGCATTTT.

This clone has a handful of counts. V gene TRBV6-5 combines with J gene TRBJ1-2; the D gene is possibly TRBD1 (6 bases). CDR1 is MNHEY and CDR2 is SVGAGI in the germline V gene. Trimming took off 0 bases at V and 4 bases at J, with 12 bases between the two ends. The CDR3 is 15 amino acids. The DNA for the CDR3 is TGTGCCAGCAGTTACTCGTCGGGGGGCGGCTATGGCTACACCTTC. Amino acids: CASSYSSGGGYGYTF.

CDR3 sequence: CASSDQGGSYEQYF. CDR3 DNA sequence: TGTGCCAGCAGTGACCAAGGGGGTAGCTACGAGCAGTACTTC. V gene TRBV6-1 combines with J gene TRBJ2-7, with D possibly TRBD1 on 6 matching bases. From germline, CDR1 is MNHNS and CDR2 SASEGT. V was trimmed by 3 bases and J by 3 bases, leaving 12 bases between them. The CDR3 is 14 amino acids.

The V and J genes are TRBV5-1 and TRBJ1-4, with 7 positions matching TRBD1. Looked up from germline, CDR1 is SGHRS and CDR2 is YFSETQ. Germline trimming cut 0 bases from V and 3 bases from J; bases unmatched to any gene: 2. This CDR3 spans 15 amino acids. The DNA of the CDR3 is TGCGCCAGCAGCTTGGCAGGGGGTGCTAATGAAAAACTGTTTTTT. It specifies CASSLAGGANEKLFF.

The rearrangement uses TRBV11-2 and TRBJ1-2, with 9 bases lining up with TRBD1. Losses at the gene ends were 0 bases for V and 4 bases for J; bases not matched to a gene: 3. The CDR3 covers 15 residues. Germline V gene lookup returns CDR1 SGHAT and CDR2 FQNNGV. DNA for the CDR3: TGTGCCAGCAGCTTAGAACGGACAGGGGTCTATGGCTACACCTTC. Translation: CASSLERTGVYGYTF.

In DNA form, the CDR3 reads TGTGCCAGCAGTACCCCAGCCTACTATAATTCACCCCTCCACTTT. Translated: CASSTPAYYNSPLHF. The V gene is TRBV6-5, the J gene TRBJ1-6; D remains unclear. V was clipped by 5 bases and J by 3 bases, with 11 bases between them. This CDR3 has 15 amino acids. CDR1 is MNHEY, CDR2 SVGAGI, per germline.

The CDR3 loop reads CASSPRVQETQYF. Written as DNA, the CDR3 is TGTGCCAGCTCCCCGCGAGTACAAGAGACCCAGTACTTC. This rearrangement joins TRBV18 to TRBJ2-5; D is ambiguous. CDR3 length: 13 amino acids. Germline values: CDR1 KGHSH, CDR2 LQKENI. The V end lost 6 bases, the J end lost 2 bases, and 10 bases lay between the germline ends.

V and J are TRBV7-2 and TRBJ1-2; D possibly corresponds to TRBD1 (6 bases). Trimming took off 6 bases at V and 7 bases at J, with 15 bases between the two ends. Germline V gene data show CDR1 as SGHTA and CDR2 as FQGNSA. This CDR3 has 13 amino acids. The CDR3 sequence: CASRVGGGAGYTF. The CDR3 DNA is TGTGCCAGCAGAGTAGGGGGGGGAGCTGGCTACACCTTC.

V usage is TRBV5-6 and J usage is TRBJ2-5; D not certain. This CDR3 is 12 amino acids long. The V gene's germline CDR1 is SGHDT and CDR2 YYEEEE. The ends were cut back, 0 bases at V and 1 base at J, with 1 base in the middle. Written as DNA, the CDR3 is TGTGCCAGCAGCTTGGCCCAAGAGACCCAGTACTTC. This gives the protein CASSLAQETQYF.

The V gene is TRBV27, the J gene TRBJ1-5; TRBD1 might be the D (6 bases). V dropped 6 bases and J dropped 2 bases, with 20 bases sitting between them. Germline V gene data show CDR1 as MNHEY and CDR2 as SMNVEV (reference sequence). CDR3 size: 17 residues. The DNA for the CDR3 is TGTGCCAGCAGCCCCAGGGGACCCATGGGGGGCAATCAGCCCCAGCATTTT. The encoded protein is CASSPRGPMGGNQPQHF.

The chain recombines TRBV5-4 with TRBJ2-7, with D possibly called TRBD1 or TRBD2 (6 bases each). Germline assignment: CDR1 SGHNT and CDR2 YYREEE (reference sequence). CDR3 size: 14 residues. V gave up 9 bases and J gave up 7 bases, with 23 bases separating them. This chain's CDR3 is CATSGAFSSWEQYF. CDR3 DNA sequence: TGTGCCACGTCGGGGGCTTTCAGTTCGTGGGAGCAGTACTTC.

This clone is classed as medium-sized (0.01 to 0.1%). This rearrangement joins TRBV5-8 to TRBJ1-6, with D perhaps matching TRBD1 (5 bases). The CDR3 has 15 residues. Germline CDR1 is SGHTS and CDR2 is YDEGEE. Trimming removed 0 bases at V and 6 bases at J, with 10 bases between. CDR3 sequence reads: CASSLAAGSNSPLHF. As DNA, the CDR3 is TGTGCCAGCAGCTTGGCGGCAGGGAGTAATTCACCCCTCCACTTT.

V usage is TRBV5-4 and J usage is TRBJ1-2; D not certain. In germline, CDR1 is SGHNT, CDR2 YYREEE (reference sequence). V gave up 2 bases and J gave up 3 bases, with 8 bases separating them. The CDR3 runs 13 residues. The CDR3 loop reads CASSLEDHYGYTF. The CDR3 bases are TGTGCCAGCAGCTTAGAGGACCACTATGGCTACACCTTC.

The chain carries TRBV5-5 and TRBJ1-2; no clear D gene. Germline CDR1 is SGHKS and CDR2 is YYEKEE (reference sequence). The CDR3 contains 17 residues. V gave up 0 bases and J gave up 4 bases, with 19 bases separating them. The CDR3 DNA is TGTGCCAGCAGCTTGGAGTATGAGGCCTACCCTGCCTATGGCTACACCTTC. Its translation is CASSLEYEAYPAYGYTF.

This chain joins TRBV28 and TRBJ1-4; D remains ambiguous. CDR1 and CDR2 from the germline V gene are MDHEN and SYDVKM. V shed 6 bases and J shed 3 bases, with 2 bases lying between them. This CDR3 spans 11 amino acids. The CDR3 DNA follows: TGTGCCAGCAGAGCTAATGAAAAACTGTTTTTT. This codes for CASRANEKLFF.

The rearrangement joins TRBV4-1 to TRBJ1-2, with 9 bases matching TRBD1. This CDR3 region has 13 residues. V was pared by 4 bases and J by 14 bases, with 11 bases of the junction left unmatched. Germline assignment: CDR1 MGHRA and CDR2 YSYEKL. The CDR3 DNA sequence: TGCGCCAGCAGCCTGGGACAGGGAACCCCTCGGACCTTC. It yields the protein CASSLGQGTPRTF.

The chain uses TRBV4-3 and TRBJ1-3, with 7 bases fitting TRBD1. The CDR3 is made up of 17 amino acids. Germline V CDR1 and CDR2: LGHNA, YSLEER. V was clipped by 4 bases and J by 0 bases; unmatched bases: 9. The CDR3: CASSRQGQKSSGNTIYF. DNA for the CDR3: TGCGCCAGCAGCCGACAGGGACAGAAAAGCTCTGGAAACACCATATATTTT.